This entry concerns a single T cell receptor (beta chain). The data belong to a study of cytomegalovirus exposure and HLA in healthy donors. Turning to the study itself: Researchers previously reported finding just under 120 million unique TCR beta sequences from roughly 170 million T cells.

The ends lost 7 bases at V and 2 bases at J; junction bases unmatched: 14. The CDR3 totals 16 residues. Germline-derived CDR1 and CDR2 are SGHRS and YFSETQ. The primer mix had 60 Vbeta and 13 Jbeta primers. The repertoire was sequenced with immunoSEQ multiplex PCR; TCRdb's copy has only in-frame clones and lacks some. This sample has about 90,000 clones, with around 80% found just once. The sequencing sample was made of PBMCs. This TCR derives from a man aged 25-45 years in good health and CMV-seronegative. The chain links TRBV5-1 to TRBJ2-7; 8 positions match TRBD1. The CDR3 DNA sequence: TGCGCCAGCGGCCGGAACGCAGGGGGCCAAACCTACGAGCAGTACTTC. Its translation is CASGRNAGGQTYEQYF.